Included here is one T cell receptor beta chain sequence, with context. Antigen specificity is unknown. This sample was included in a study of T cell responses to AZD1222 COVID-19 vaccine. The study, taken as a whole, reports: No repertoire was sampled before or during the peak T cell response, only after it. An increase in Spike-specific TCR breadth and depth was observed after two AZD1222 doses. Donors were mostly white British, more females; clonal diversity possibly underestimated. Seropositivity was recorded at baseline in only 6 or 7 AZD1222 recipients.

Assay used: immunoSEQ multiplex PCR; TCRdb lists only in-frame clones, some missing. The table shows roughly 110,000 clones, with 80% to 90% occurring only once. There are 17 residues in the CDR3. Germline V CDR1 and CDR2: SGDLS, YYNGEE. With 0 bases removed from V and 0 bases from J, the gap between germline ends came to 14 bases. The source is an adult in good health. Sequenced here: peripheral blood, sampled on day 0 of AZD1222 vaccination. The V call is TRBV9, the J call TRBJ2-3, with TRBD2 as a possible D gene (6 bases). In DNA, the CDR3 is TGTGCCAGCAGCGTAGATTACGGGAGCTCAAGCACAGATACGCAGTATTTT. Translation: CASSVDYGSSSTDTQYF. The full variable domain, completed using reference TRBV9 and TRBJ2-3, is DSGVTQTPKHLITATGQRVTLRCSPRSGDLSVYWYQQSLDQGLQFLIQYYNGEERAKGNILERFSAQQFPDLHSELNLSSLELGDSALYFCASSVDYGSSSTDTQYFGPGTRLTVL.